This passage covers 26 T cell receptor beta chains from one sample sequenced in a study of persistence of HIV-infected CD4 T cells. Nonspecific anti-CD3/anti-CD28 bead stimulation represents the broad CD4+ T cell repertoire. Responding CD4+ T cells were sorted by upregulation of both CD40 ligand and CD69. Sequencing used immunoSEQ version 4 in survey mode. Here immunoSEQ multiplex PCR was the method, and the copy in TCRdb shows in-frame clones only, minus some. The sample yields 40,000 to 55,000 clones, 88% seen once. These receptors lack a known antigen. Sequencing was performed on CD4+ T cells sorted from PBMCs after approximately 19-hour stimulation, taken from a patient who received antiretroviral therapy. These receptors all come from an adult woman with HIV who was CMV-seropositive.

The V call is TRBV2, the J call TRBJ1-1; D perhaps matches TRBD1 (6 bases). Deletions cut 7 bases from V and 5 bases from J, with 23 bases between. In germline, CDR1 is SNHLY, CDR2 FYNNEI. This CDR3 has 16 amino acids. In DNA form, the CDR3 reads TGTGCCAGCACTCCCTTTCGGGCGGACAGAGGGACTGAAGCTTTCTTT. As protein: CASTPFRADRGTEAFF.

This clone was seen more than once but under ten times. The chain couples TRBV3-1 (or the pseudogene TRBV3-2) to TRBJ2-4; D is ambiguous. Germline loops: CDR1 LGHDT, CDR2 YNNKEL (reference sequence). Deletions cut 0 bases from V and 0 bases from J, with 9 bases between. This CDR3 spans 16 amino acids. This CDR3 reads CASSQDPGLAKNIQYF. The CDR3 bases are TGTGCCAGCAGCCAAGACCCGGGCCTAGCCAAAAACATTCAGTACTTC.

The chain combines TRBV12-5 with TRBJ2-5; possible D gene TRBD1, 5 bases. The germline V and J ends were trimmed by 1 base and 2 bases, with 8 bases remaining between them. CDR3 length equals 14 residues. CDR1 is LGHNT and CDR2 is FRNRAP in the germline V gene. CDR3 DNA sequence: TGTGCTAGTGGTTTGGAGGGGCAACAAGAGACCCAGTACTTC. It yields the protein CASGLEGQQETQYF.

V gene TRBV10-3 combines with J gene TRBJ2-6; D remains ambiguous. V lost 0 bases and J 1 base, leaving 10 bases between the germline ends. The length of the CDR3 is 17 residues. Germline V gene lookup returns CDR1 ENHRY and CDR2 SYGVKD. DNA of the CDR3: TGTGCCATCAGTGAGTCGATCTCGGGTTCTGGGGCCAACGTCCTGACTTTC. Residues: CAISESISGSGANVLTF.

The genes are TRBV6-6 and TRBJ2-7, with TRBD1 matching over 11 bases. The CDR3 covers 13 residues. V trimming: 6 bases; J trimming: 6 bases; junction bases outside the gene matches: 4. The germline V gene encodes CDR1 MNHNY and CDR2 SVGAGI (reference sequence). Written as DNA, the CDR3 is TGTGCCAGCAGAAGAGGACAGGGGGCCGAGCAGTACGTC. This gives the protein CASRRGQGAEQYV.

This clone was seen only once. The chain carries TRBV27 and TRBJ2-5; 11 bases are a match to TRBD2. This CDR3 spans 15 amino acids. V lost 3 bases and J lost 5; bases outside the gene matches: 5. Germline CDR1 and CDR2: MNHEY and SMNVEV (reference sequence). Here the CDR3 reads CASSFLAGGSETQYF. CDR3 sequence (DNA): TGTGCCAGCAGTTTCCTAGCGGGGGGCTCGGAGACCCAGTACTTC.

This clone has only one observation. The CDR3 loop is CASSFGSGGNSPLHF. As DNA, the CDR3 is TGTGCCAGCAGCTTCGGGTCAGGTGGCAATTCACCCCTCCACTTT. J is TRBJ1-6 and V is TRBV5-5; unclear D gene. The V gene lost 2 bases and the J gene lost 7 bases, with 13 bases spanning the gap. The CDR3 loop spans 15 amino acids. Germline V gene lookup returns CDR1 SGHKS and CDR2 YYEKEE (reference sequence).

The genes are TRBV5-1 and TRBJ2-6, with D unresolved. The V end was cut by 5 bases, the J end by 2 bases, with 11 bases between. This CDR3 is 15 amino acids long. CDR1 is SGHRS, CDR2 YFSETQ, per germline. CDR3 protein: CASSPAGTGANVLTF. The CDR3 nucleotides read TGCGCCAGCAGTCCGGCAGGTACTGGGGCCAACGTCCTGACTTTC.

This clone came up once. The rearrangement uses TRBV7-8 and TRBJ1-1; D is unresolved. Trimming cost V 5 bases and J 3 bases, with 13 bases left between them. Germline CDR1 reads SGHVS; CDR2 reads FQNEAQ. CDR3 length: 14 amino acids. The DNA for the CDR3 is TGTGCCAGCAGCCCGTCCACCGGGGACACTGAAGCTTTCTTT. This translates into CASSPSTGDTEAFF.

Here the CDR3 DNA reads TGCGCCAGCAGCTTGGTCCAGGGAAGGGCTGAAGCTTTCTTT. This translates into CASSLVQGRAEAFF. The chain combines TRBV5-1 with TRBJ1-1, with D possibly TRBD1 on 5 matching bases. Germline assignment: CDR1 SGHRS and CDR2 YFSETQ. The CDR3 runs to 14 residues. V dropped 0 bases and J dropped 6 bases, with 12 bases sitting between them.

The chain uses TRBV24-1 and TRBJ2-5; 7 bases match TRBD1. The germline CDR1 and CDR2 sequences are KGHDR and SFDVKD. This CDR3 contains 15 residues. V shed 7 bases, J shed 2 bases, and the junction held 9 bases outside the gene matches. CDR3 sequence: CATRRTGDLQETQYF. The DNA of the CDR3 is TGTGCCACCAGGAGGACAGGAGATCTTCAAGAGACCCAGTACTTC.

The CDR3 spells CASSLGTGGAYQETQYF. The CDR3 DNA follows: TGCGCCAGCAGCTTGGGGACAGGGGGCGCGTACCAAGAGACCCAGTACTTC. This chain joins TRBV5-1 and TRBJ2-5, with 11 bases fitting TRBD1. The CDR3 loop spans 17 amino acids. Germline V gene sequence: CDR1 SGHRS, CDR2 YFSETQ. After removal of 0 bases from V and 0 bases from J, the junction contained 4 bases not matched to a gene.

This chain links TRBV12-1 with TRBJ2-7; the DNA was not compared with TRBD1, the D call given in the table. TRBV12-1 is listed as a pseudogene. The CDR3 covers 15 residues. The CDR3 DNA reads TGTGCCAGCAGCACGGGGGACAGACCTACCTACGGGCAGTACTTC. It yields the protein CASSTGDRPTYGQYF.

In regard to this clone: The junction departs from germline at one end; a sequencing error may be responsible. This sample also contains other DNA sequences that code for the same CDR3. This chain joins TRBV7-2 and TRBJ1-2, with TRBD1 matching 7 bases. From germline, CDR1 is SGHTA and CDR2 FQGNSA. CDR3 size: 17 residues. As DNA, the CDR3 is TGCGCCAGCAGCTCCGCAGGGGGGAGGGGGGGGTCCTATGGCTACACCTTC. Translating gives CASSSAGGRGGSYGYTF.

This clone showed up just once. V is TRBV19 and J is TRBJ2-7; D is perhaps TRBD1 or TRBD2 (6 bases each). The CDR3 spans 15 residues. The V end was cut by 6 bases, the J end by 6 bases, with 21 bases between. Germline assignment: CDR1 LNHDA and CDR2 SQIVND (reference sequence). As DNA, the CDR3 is TGTGCCAGTAGCGAGGAGGGGGGACCTCGGGGCGAGCAGTACTTC. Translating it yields CASSEEGGPRGEQYF.

CDR3 in DNA: TGTGCCAGCAGCCAAGTAATGGAGCGGGGGGGATCTCTCGGGAATGAGCAGTTCTTC. It translates to CASSQVMERGGSLGNEQFF. This chain connects TRBV4-2 to TRBJ2-1; TRBD2 matches at 10 bases. Unmatched junction bases numbered 16, after V lost 1 base and J lost 7 bases. The CDR3 has 19 amino acids. CDR1 is LGHNA, CDR2 YNFKEQ, per germline.

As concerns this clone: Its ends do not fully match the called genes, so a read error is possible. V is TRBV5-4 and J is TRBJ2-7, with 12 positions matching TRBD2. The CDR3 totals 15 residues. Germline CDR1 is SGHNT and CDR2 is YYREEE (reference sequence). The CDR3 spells CAGSLGLAGLYEQYF. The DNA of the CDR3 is TGTGCCGGCAGCTTGGGACTAGCGGGTCTTTACGAGCAGTACTTC.

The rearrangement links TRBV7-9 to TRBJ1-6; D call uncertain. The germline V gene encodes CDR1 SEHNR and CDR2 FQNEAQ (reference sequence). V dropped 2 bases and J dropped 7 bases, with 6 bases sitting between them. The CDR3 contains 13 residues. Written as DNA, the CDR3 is TGTGCCAGCAGCTTAAAGGAGAATTCACCCCTCCACTTT. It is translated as CASSLKENSPLHF.

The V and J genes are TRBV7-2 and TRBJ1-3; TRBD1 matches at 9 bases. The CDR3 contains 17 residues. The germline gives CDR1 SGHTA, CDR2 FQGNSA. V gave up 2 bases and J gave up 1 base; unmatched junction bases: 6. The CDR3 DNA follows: TGTGCCAGCAGCTTAAGGGACAGGGCAAAATCTGGAAACACCATATATTTT. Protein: CASSLRDRAKSGNTIYF.

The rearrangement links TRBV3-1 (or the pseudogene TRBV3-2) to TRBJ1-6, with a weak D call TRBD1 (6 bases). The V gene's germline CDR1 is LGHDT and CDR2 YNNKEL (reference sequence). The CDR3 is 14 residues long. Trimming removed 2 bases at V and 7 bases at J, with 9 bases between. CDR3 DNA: TGTGCCAGCAGCCAACGACAGGACAATTCACCCCTCCACTTT. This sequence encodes CASSQRQDNSPLHF.

The CDR3 nucleotides are TGCGCCAGCAGTGCTAGCGCGAACACCGGGGAGCTGTTTTTT. Amino acids: CASSASANTGELFF. The chain employs TRBV10-1 and TRBJ2-2; maybe TRBD2 (6 bases). The CDR3 runs to 14 residues. Trimming stripped 4 bases from V and 0 bases from J, with 6 bases between. Germline V lookup: CDR1 WNHNN, CDR2 SYGVQD (reference sequence).

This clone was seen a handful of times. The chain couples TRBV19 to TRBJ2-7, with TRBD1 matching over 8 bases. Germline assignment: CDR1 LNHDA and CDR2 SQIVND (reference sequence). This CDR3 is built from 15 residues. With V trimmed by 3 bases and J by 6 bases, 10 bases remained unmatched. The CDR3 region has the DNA TGTGCCAGTAGTATCCTTACAGGGGGACGTTCCGAGCAGTACTTC. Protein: CASSILTGGRSEQYF.

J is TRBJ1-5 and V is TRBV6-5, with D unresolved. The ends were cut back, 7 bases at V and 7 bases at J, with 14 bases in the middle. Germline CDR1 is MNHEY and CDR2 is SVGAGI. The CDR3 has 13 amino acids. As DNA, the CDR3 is TGTGCCAGCACCCCAACCCGAGCCCAGCCCCAGCATTTT. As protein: CASTPTRAQPQHF.

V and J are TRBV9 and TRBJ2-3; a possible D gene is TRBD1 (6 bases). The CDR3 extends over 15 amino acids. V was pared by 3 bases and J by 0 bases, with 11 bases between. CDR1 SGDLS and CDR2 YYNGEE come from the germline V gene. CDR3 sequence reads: CASSAYRVSTDTQYF. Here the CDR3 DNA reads TGTGCCAGCAGCGCATACAGGGTTAGCACAGATACGCAGTATTTT.

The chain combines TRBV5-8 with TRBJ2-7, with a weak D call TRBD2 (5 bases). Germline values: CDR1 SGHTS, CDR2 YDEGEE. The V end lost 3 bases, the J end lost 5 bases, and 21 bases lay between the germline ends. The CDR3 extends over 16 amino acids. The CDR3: CASSSPRTGFVNEQYF. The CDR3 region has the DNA TGTGCCAGCAGCTCACCACGGACTGGGTTTGTGAACGAGCAGTACTTC.

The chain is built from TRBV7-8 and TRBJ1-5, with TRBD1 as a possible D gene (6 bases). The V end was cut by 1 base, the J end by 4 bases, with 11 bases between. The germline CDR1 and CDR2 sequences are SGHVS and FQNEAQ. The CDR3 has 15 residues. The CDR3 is CASSLGGGPNQPQHF. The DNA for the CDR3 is TGTGCCAGCAGCTTAGGGGGGGGCCCTAATCAGCCCCAGCATTTT.